The rows below give T cell receptor beta chains drawn from one sample of a study of shared T cell receptors in the human thymus. Clones were read by immunoSEQ multiplex PCR, and TCRdb kept only the in-frame ones, dropping some. The table lists roughly 660,000 clones, around 87% of them singletons. This same sample was also part of a study on human thymus T cells.

Sequencing used thymocytes. The source of these receptors is a boy in the first two years of life with a congenital heart defect. Both conserved end residues are part of each CDR3. A D gene is named only where the DNA matches it firmly. Clone size is stated in some rows and not others, as once, few, many or a class when expanded.

v_gene,abundance,j_gene,d_gene,CDR3aa,CDR3nt
TRBV19,few,TRBJ2-1,NA,CASKHYNEQFF,TGTGCCAGTAAGCATTACAATGAGCAGTTCTTC
TRBV6-6,few,TRBJ1-2,TRBD1,CASRTGGDGYTF,TGTGCCAGCAGAACAGGGGGCGATGGCTACACCTTC
TRBV10-3,NA,TRBJ2-7,NA,CAISESRSVSYEQYF,TGTGCCATCAGTGAGTCCCGGTCCGTCTCCTACGAGCAGTACTTC
TRBV15,NA,TRBJ1-4,NA,CATSRGLPGRREKLFF,TGTGCCACCAGCAGAGGTTTGCCAGGGCGGCGTGAAAAACTGTTTTTT
TRBV5-4,NA,TRBJ2-7,TRBD1,CASSQRQGTYEQYF,TGTGCCAGCAGCCAAAGACAGGGGACCTACGAGCAGTACTTC
TRBV27,NA,TRBJ2-7,NA,CASSGGSRHGYEQYF,TGTGCCAGCAGTGGGGGGTCCCGGCATGGCTACGAGCAGTACTTC
TRBV19,once,TRBJ2-4,NA,CASRVSPENIQYF,TGTGCCAGTAGGGTGAGCCCCGAAAACATTCAGTACTTC
TRBV5-6,NA,TRBJ2-5,TRBD1,CASSLEAGGRAQETQYF,TGTGCCAGCAGCTTGGAGGCAGGGGGCAGGGCACAAGAGACCCAGTACTTC
TRBV6-1,NA,TRBJ2-5,NA,CASSEEGETQYF,TGTGCCAGCAGTGAGGAGGGAGAGACCCAGTACTTC
TRBV14,few,TRBJ2-7,NA,CASSFPSSSYEQYF,TGTGCCAGCAGCTTTCCCTCTAGCTCCTACGAGCAGTACTTC
TRBV7-3,NA,TRBJ2-3,NA,CASSSGGRRGTDTQYF,TGTGCCAGCAGCTCAGGGGGTAGGAGGGGCACAGATACGCAGTATTTT
TRBV30,NA,TRBJ2-1,TRBD2,CAWTRTASGTYNEQFF,TGTGCCTGGACTCGAACTGCTAGCGGAACCTACAATGAGCAGTTCTTC
TRBV19,NA,TRBJ2-1,TRBD2,CASSRQKREDNEQFF,TGTGCCAGTAGTCGCCAGAAACGGGAGGACAATGAGCAGTTCTTC
TRBV20-1,NA,TRBJ1-2,NA,CSAISGGYTF,TGCAGTGCTATTTCGGGTGGCTACACCTTC
TRBV7-8,NA,TRBJ2-7,TRBD2,CASSPPHERDSYEQYF,TGTGCCAGCAGCCCACCACATGAGCGGGACTCCTACGAGCAGTACTTC
TRBV5-1,NA,TRBJ2-7,NA,CASSSTLADSSYEQYF,TGCGCCAGCAGCTCGACCTTGGCGGATAGCTCCTACGAGCAGTACTTC
TRBV28,NA,TRBJ2-4,NA,CASSLRGGNIQYF,TGTGCCAGCAGTTTGAGAGGGGGTAACATTCAGTACTTC
TRBV7-3,NA,TRBJ1-3,NA,CASSFTGNLSGNTIYF,TGTGCCAGCAGCTTTACAGGGAACCTCTCGGGAAACACCATATATTTT
TRBV5-1,NA,TRBJ2-7,NA,CASSLDAASYEQYF,TGCGCCAGCAGCTTGGATGCAGCGTCCTACGAGCAGTACTTC
TRBV21-1,NA,TRBJ2-7,NA,CASSKEIGQGVGEQYF,TGTGCCAGCAGCAAAGAAATAGGACAGGGGGTAGGCGAGCAGTACTTC
TRBV4-1,NA,TRBJ2-7,TRBD1,CASSQGDRTSYEQYF,TGCGCCAGCAGCCAGGGGGACAGGACCTCCTACGAGCAGTACTTC
TRBV25-1,NA,TRBJ2-1,TRBD2,CASSGTSGRFYNEQFF,TGTGCCAGCAGTGGGACTAGCGGGAGGTTCTACAATGAGCAGTTCTTC